This T cell receptor beta chain was captured by sequencing in a study of cytomegalovirus exposure and HLA in healthy donors. PCR involved 60 Vbeta and 13 Jbeta primers. Sequenced by immunoSEQ multiplex PCR; TCRdb stores in-frame clones only, minus some. Here the sample spans approximately 150,000 clones, roughly 80% being singletons. The clonotype was recovered from a male donor in good health and CMV-seronegative. Sequencing input: PBMCs.

DNA for the CDR3: TGTGCCAGCAGCTCCCTGGGAGGATTTGAGCAGTTCTTC. Amino acids: CASSSLGGFEQFF. The genes are TRBV7-9 and TRBJ2-1, with D possibly being TRBD2 (6 bases). Germline CDR1 and CDR2: SEHNR and FQNEAQ (reference sequence). CDR3 length equals 13 residues. V lost 4 bases and J 9 bases, leaving 13 bases between the germline ends.